This TCR beta chain was captured in a study of blood T cell repertoires in COVID-19. Across the whole study: The analysed material was cDNA or gDNA that came from T cells, B-cell-depleted T cells, or PBMCs.

Original processing notes: How many nucleated cells were present was estimated from reference gene primer amplification. The protocol was immunoSEQ multiplex PCR, while the TCRdb copy is restricted to in-frame clones and leaves out a portion. D and trimming come from the DNA, and the V and J calls and clone size come from that table. In the table there are 85,000 to 100,000 clones, less than 95% of which are singletons. The TCR was taken from a man aged 60-69 years with acute or convalescent COVID-19. Sequenced input: peripheral blood.

Here the CDR3 reads CASSYQSSGGAGELFF. CDR3 sequence (DNA): TGTGCCAGCAGTTACCAATCTAGCGGGGGGGCCGGGGAGCTGTTTTTT. V usage is TRBV6-5 and J usage is TRBJ2-2, with 12 bases fitting TRBD2. After removal of 2 bases from V and 6 bases from J, the junction contained 4 bases not matched to a gene. CDR1 is MNHEY, CDR2 SVGAGI, per germline. The CDR3 runs to 16 residues.